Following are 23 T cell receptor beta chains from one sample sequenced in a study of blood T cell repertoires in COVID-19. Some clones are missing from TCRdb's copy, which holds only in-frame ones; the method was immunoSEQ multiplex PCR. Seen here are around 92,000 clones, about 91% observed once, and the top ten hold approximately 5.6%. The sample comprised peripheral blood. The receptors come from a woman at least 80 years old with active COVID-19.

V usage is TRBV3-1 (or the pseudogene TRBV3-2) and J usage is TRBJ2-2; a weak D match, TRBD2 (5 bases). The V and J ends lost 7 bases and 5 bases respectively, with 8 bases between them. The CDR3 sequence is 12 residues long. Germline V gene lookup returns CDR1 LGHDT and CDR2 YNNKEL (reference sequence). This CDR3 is CASIGETGELFF. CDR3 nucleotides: TGTGCCAGCATCGGGGAAACCGGGGAGCTGTTTTTT.

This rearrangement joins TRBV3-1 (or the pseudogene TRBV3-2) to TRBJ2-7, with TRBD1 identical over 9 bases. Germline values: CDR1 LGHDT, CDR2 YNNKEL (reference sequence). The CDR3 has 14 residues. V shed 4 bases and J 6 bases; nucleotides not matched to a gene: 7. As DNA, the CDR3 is TGTGCCAGCAGCCCCGGGACAGGGCGAGGCGAGCAGTACTTC. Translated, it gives CASSPGTGRGEQYF.

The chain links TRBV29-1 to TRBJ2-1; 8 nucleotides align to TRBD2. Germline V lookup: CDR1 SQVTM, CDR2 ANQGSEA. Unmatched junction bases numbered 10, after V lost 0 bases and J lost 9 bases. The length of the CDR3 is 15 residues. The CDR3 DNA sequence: TGCAGCGTTGAAGATGGGGCTAGCGGGCACGGTGAGCAGTTCTTC. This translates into CSVEDGASGHGEQFF.

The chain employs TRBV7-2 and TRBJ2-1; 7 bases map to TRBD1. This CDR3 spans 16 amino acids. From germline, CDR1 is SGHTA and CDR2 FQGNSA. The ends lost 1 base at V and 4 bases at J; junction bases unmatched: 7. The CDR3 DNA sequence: TGTGCCAGCAGCTTAGGAGGGGGCGTCGGTTACAATGAGCAGTTCTTC. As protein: CASSLGGGVGYNEQFF.

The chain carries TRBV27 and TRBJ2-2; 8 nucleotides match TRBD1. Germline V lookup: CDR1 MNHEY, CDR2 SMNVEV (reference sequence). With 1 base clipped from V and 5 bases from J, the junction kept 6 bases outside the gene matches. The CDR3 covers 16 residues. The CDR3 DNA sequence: TGTGCCAGCAGTTTATACGGGACAGGTGCTACCGGGGAGCTGTTTTTT. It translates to CASSLYGTGATGELFF.

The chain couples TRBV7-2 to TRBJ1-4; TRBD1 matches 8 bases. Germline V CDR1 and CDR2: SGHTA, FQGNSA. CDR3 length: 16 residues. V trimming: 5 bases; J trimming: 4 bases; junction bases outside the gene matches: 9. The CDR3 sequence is CASSPRTGFGNEKLFF. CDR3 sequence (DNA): TGTGCCAGCAGCCCCCGGACAGGGTTCGGTAATGAAAAACTGTTTTTT.

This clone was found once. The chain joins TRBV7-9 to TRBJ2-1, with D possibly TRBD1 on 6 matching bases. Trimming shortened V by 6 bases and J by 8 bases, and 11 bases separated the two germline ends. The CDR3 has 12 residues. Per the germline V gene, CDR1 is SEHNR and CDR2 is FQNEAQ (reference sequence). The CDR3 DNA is TGTGCCAGCAGGGACCAGGGGCATGAGCAGTTCTTC. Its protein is CASRDQGHEQFF.

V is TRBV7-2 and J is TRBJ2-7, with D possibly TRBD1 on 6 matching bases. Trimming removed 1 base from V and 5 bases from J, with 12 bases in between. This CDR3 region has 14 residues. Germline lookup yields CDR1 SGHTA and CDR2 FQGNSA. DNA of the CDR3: TGTGCCAGCAGCTTAGAACAGGGTCTCCACGAGCAGTACTTC. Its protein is CASSLEQGLHEQYF. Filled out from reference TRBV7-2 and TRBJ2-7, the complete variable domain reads GAGVSQSPSNKVTEKGKDVELRCDPISGHTALYWYRQSLGQGLEFLIYFQGNSAPDKSGLPSDRFSAERTGGSVSTLTIQRTQQEDSAVYLCASSLEQGLHEQYFGPGTRLTVT.

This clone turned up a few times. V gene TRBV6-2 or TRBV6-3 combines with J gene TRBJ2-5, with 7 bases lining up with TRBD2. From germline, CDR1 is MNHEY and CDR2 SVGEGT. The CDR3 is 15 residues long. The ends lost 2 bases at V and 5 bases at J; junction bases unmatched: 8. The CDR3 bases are TGTGCCAGCAGTTACGTGGGAGGGGATGAGGAGACCCAGTACTTC. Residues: CASSYVGGDEETQYF.

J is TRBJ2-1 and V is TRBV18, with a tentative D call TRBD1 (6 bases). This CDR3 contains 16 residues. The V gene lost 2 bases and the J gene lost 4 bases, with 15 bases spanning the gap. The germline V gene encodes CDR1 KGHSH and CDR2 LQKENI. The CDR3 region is CASSPNMKGVYNEQFF. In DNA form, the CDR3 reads TGTGCCAGCTCACCAAATATGAAGGGGGTGTACAATGAGCAGTTCTTC.

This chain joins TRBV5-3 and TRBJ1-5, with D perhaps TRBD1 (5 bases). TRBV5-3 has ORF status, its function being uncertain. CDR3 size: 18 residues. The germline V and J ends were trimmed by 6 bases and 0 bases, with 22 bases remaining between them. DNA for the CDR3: TGTGCCAGAACCTCCTCGGGGGGGAAGACTTATAGCAATCAGCCCCAGCATTTT. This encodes CARTSSGGKTYSNQPQHF.

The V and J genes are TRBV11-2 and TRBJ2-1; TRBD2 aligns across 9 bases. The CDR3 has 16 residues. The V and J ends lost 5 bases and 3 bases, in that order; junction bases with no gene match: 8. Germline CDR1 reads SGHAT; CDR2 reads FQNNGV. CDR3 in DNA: TGTGCCAGCAGCCCCCAAGGACTAGCGCTCTACAATGAGCAGTTCTTC. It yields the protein CASSPQGLALYNEQFF. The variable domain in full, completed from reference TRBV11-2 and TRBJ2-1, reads EAGVAQSPRYKIIEKRQSVAFWCNPISGHATLYWYQQILGQGPKLLIQFQNNGVVDDSQLPKDRFSAERLKGVDSTLKIQPAKLEDSAVYLCASSPQGLALYNEQFFGPGTRLTVL.

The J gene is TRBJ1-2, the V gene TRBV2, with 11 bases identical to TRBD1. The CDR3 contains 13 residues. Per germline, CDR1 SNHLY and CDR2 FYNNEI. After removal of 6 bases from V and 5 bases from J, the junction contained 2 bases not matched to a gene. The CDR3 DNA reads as TGTGCCAGCAGGGGACAGGGGGTTTATGGCTACACCTTC. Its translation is CASRGQGVYGYTF.

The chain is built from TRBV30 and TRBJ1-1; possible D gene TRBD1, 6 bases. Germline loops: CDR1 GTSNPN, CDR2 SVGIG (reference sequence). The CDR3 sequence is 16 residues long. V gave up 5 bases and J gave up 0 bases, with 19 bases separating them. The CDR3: CAWQEPGGFVNTEAFF. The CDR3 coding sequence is TGTGCCTGGCAAGAGCCGGGGGGCTTTGTGAACACTGAAGCTTTCTTT.

The CDR3 bases are TGTGCCAGGGGCGAAAGAGTGGGGCGCCAACCCCCTAACTATGGCTACACCTTC. Translated: CARGERVGRQPPNYGYTF. The genes are TRBV30 and TRBJ1-2; a weak D match, TRBD1 (5 bases). Germline V gene data show CDR1 as GTSNPN and CDR2 as SVGIG (reference sequence). This CDR3 has 18 residues. The V gene lost 8 bases and the J gene lost 0 bases, with 28 bases spanning the gap.

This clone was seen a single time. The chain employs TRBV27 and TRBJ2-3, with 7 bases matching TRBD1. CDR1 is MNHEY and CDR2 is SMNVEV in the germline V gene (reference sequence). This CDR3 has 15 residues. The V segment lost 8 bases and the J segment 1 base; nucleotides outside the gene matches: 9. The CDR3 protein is CASRTGDPRTDTQYF. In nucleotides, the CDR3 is TGTGCCAGCCGTACAGGGGACCCTCGCACAGATACGCAGTATTTT.

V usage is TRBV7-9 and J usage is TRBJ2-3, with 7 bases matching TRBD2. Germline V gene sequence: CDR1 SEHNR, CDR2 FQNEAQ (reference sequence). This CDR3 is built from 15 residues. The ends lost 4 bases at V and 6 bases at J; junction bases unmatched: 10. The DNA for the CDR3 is TGTGCCAGCAGCTCCCGACTAGCAGGAAGGGATACGCAGTATTTT. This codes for CASSSRLAGRDTQYF.

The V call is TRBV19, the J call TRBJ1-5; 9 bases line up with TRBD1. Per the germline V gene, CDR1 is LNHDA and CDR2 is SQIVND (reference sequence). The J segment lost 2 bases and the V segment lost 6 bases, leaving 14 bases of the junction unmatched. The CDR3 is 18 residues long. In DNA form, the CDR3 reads TGTGCCAGTAGGAGCCGGGACAGGGAAGGCGGTGGCAATCAGCCCCAGCATTTT. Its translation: CASRSRDREGGGNQPQHF. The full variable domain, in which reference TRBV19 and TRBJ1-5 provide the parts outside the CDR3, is DGGITQSPKYLFRKEGQNVTLSCEQNLNHDAMYWYRQDPGQGLRLIYYSQIVNDFQKGDIAEGYSVSREKKESFPLTVTSAQKNPTAFYLCASRSRDREGGGNQPQHFGDGTRLSIL.

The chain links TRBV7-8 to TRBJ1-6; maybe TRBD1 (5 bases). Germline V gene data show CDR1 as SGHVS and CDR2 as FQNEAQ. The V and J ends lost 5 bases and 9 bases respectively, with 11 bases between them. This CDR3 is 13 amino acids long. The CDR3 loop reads CASSLNRGSPLHF. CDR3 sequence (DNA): TGTGCCAGCAGCCTGAATAGGGGTTCACCCCTCCACTTT.

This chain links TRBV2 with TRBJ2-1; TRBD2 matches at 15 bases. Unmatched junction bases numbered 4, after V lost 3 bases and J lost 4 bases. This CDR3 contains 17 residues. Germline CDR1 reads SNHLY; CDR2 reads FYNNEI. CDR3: CASSDFGLAGGYNEQFF. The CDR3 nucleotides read TGTGCCAGCAGTGATTTTGGACTAGCGGGAGGGTACAATGAGCAGTTCTTC.

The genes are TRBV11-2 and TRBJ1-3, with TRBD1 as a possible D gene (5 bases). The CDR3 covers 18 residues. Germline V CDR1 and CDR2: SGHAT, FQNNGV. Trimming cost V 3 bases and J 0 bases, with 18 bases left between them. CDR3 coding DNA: TGTGCCAGCAGCTTGGTGGGGGGGTCGGGAAACTCTGGAAACACCATATATTTT. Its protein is CASSLVGGSGNSGNTIYF. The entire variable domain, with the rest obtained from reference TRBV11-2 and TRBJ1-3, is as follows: EAGVAQSPRYKIIEKRQSVAFWCNPISGHATLYWYQQILGQGPKLLIQFQNNGVVDDSQLPKDRFSAERLKGVDSTLKIQPAKLEDSAVYLCASSLVGGSGNSGNTIYFGEGSWLTVV.

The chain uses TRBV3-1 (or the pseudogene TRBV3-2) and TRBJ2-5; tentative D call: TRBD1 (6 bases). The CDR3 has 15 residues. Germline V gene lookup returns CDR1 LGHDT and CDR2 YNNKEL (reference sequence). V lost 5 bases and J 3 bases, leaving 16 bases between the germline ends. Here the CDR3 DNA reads TGTGCCAGCAGCTCCTACAGGGTACGGGAAGAGACCCAGTACTTC. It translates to CASSSYRVREETQYF.

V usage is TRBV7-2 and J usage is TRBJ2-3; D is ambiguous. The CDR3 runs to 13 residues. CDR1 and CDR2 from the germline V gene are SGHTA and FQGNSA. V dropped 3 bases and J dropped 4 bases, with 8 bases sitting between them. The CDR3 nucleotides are TGTGCCAGCAGCTTTTCTCTAGCAGATACGCAGTATTTT. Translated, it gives CASSFSLADTQYF.